The 13 T cell receptor beta chains given below trace back to one sample, sequenced in a study of T-cell reconstitution after alpha-beta-depleted transplantation in children. Construction of the TCRbeta library involved unique molecular identifiers. A single record per CDR3 protein comes from TCRdb applying MiXCR to the PCR reads. This table has some 550,000 distinct CDR3 sequences, about 18% appearing once. The material sequenced was PBMCs from the stem cell graft donor, taken from the stem cell graft. These receptor sequences come from a human donor who donated a stem cell graft to a child with acute lymphoblastic leukemia.

The chain combines TRBV20-1 with TRBJ2-7; D may match TRBD1 or TRBD2 (5 bases each). The CDR3 runs 17 residues. V lost 0 bases to trimming and J lost 0 bases, with 18 bases between them. Germline assignment: CDR1 DFQATT and CDR2 SNEGSKA (reference sequence). CDR3 coding DNA: TGCAGTGCTAGAGATTATCCCCCGGGACGGAGCTCCTACGAGCAGTACTTC. It codes for CSARDYPPGRSSYEQYF.

A few counts support this clonotype. The V gene is TRBV4-1, the J gene TRBJ1-4, with D unclear. This CDR3 has 17 amino acids. Between the trimmed V and J ends, which lost 3 bases and 8 bases, there was a span of 22 bases. From germline, CDR1 is MGHRA and CDR2 YSYEKL. The CDR3 nucleotides are TGCGCCAGCAGCCACAGGTTTTGGACTCCTTTAAGGGAAAAACTGTTTTTT. It is translated as CASSHRFWTPLREKLFF.

The chain recombines TRBV4-1 with TRBJ2-7; 9 positions agree with TRBD1. The CDR3 is 18 residues long. Germline lookup yields CDR1 MGHRA and CDR2 YSYEKL. Trimming at V came to 4 bases and at J to 5 bases, leaving 18 bases not matched to a gene. CDR3 region: CASSRRKLTGGTVDEQYF. In DNA, the CDR3 is TGCGCCAGCAGCCGGCGTAAACTGACAGGGGGGACAGTAGACGAGCAGTACTTC.

This clonotype was seen a single time. At one end, the junction sequence differs from germline, possibly due to a read error. The rearrangement uses TRBV20-1 and TRBJ2-3; possible D gene TRBD1, 6 bases. CDR1 DFQATT and CDR2 SNEGSKA come from the germline V gene (reference sequence). The CDR3 consists of 15 residues. CDR3 nucleotide sequence: TGCTGTGCTAGAGACCCGACAGGAGGCACAGATACGCAGTATTTT. This gives the protein CCARDPTGGTDTQYF.

In its sample, this clonotype was seen a few times. This chain links TRBV6-1 with TRBJ2-2, with D perhaps matching TRBD2 (6 bases). V was cut by 6 bases and J by 5 bases, with 13 bases left in between. The CDR3 length is 14 residues. Germline CDR1 is MNHNS and CDR2 is SASEGT. This CDR3 reads CASSGTLFTGELFF. CDR3 nucleotides: TGTGCCAGCAGCGGGACTCTATTTACCGGGGAGCTGTTTTTT.

This clonotype appeared a few times. V usage is TRBV12-3 or TRBV12-4 and J usage is TRBJ2-3; 8 bases map to TRBD2. J gave up 4 bases and V 2 bases, and 11 bases lay outside the gene matches. The CDR3 is 17 amino acids. CDR3 region: CASSLSLGAGVSDTQYF. In nucleotides, the CDR3 is TGTGCCAGCAGTTTAAGCCTCGGAGCGGGAGTTTCAGATACGCAGTATTTT.

This clonotype was seen only a few times. The chain links TRBV20-1 to TRBJ2-5; D call uncertain. V was shortened by 5 bases and J by 7 bases, with 5 bases between the two germline ends. The germline V gene encodes CDR1 DFQATT and CDR2 SNEGSKA (reference sequence). CDR3 length: 9 residues. DNA of the CDR3: TGCAGTGCTCCCCCGACCCAGTACTTC. Protein sequence: CSAPPTQYF.

This clonotype was observed at least ten times. This chain joins TRBV19 and TRBJ1-2; 9 bases fit TRBD1. Per the germline V gene, CDR1 is LNHDA and CDR2 is SQIVND (reference sequence). The CDR3 runs 15 residues. With V trimmed by 5 bases and J by 8 bases, 12 bases remained unmatched. In DNA, the CDR3 is TGTGCCAGTAGTCCTACCCCCCGGACAGGGGACGGCTACACCTTC. Amino acid sequence: CASSPTPRTGDGYTF.

This clonotype appeared a few times. V gene TRBV5-8 combines with J gene TRBJ1-1; D not resolved. V was clipped by 3 bases and J by 8 bases, with 14 bases between them. The CDR3 runs 13 residues. Germline CDR1 is SGHTS and CDR2 is YDEGEE. CDR3 nucleotides: TGTGCCAGCAGCTCGGGTATCGGAGTAGAAGCTTTCTTT. This codes for CASSSGIGVEAFF.

There are a few counts of this clonotype. J is TRBJ2-1 and V is TRBV5-6, with a tentative D call TRBD2 (6 bases). This CDR3 contains 15 residues. Between the trimmed V and J ends, which lost 4 bases and 6 bases, there was a span of 17 bases. Germline V gene sequence: CDR1 SGHDT, CDR2 YYEEEE. The CDR3 DNA reads TGTGCCAGCAGCGCCGCGTTGGGGGGTGGCAATGAGCAGTTCTTC. Translation: CASSAALGGGNEQFF.

The chain carries TRBV27 and TRBJ1-2; weak D call: TRBD1 (5 bases). The CDR3 spans 13 residues. Trimming took off 2 bases at V and 4 bases at J, with 8 bases between the two ends. Germline CDR1 is MNHEY and CDR2 is SMNVEV (reference sequence). CDR3 DNA: TGTGCCAGCAGTTTAAACGGGGGCTATGGCTACACCTTC. Protein sequence: CASSLNGGYGYTF.

V and J are TRBV4-2 and TRBJ2-1, with no clear D. Looked up from germline, CDR1 is LGHNA and CDR2 is YNFKEQ. The CDR3 sequence is 17 residues long. Trimming removed 0 bases at V and 0 bases at J, with 12 bases between. CDR3 residues: CASSQESSHTSYNEQFF. CDR3 DNA: TGTGCCAGCAGCCAAGAGAGTTCACATACCTCCTACAATGAGCAGTTCTTC.

This clonotype occurred a few times. The gene calls are TRBV7-2 and TRBJ1-1; 7 bases fit TRBD1. The V gene's germline CDR1 is SGHTA and CDR2 FQGNSA. This CDR3 contains 13 residues. V shed 7 bases, J shed 6 bases, and the junction held 8 bases outside the gene matches. The CDR3 spells CASIDRERPEAFF. The CDR3 nucleotides read TGTGCCAGCATCGACAGGGAAAGGCCTGAAGCTTTCTTT.